This entry features one T cell receptor (beta chain) sequence. Its target is unknown. This specimen belongs to a study of CD8+CD57+ T cells in acquired aplastic anemia. Study background: Isolated CD4+ and CD8+ cells, once sorted, yielded DNA averaging roughly 3 ug.

The study's findings and limits: Controls did not differ significantly from patients in CD8+ Simpson's diversity. The number of CD8+ CDR3 sequences shared by patients and controls was about 30.

Germline V gene data show CDR1 as SGHTA and CDR2 as FQGNSA. The V gene lost 2 bases and the J gene lost 1 base, with 8 bases spanning the gap. The CDR3 totals 14 residues. Researchers used genomic DNA as the template to profile TCR beta VDJ and CDR3. TCRdb reprocessed the reads with MiXCR, giving one entry per CDR3 protein. Found here are under 350,000 distinct CDR3 sequences, roughly half of them singletons; the top ten hold less than 9.5%. Specimen: sorted CD4+, CD8+, or CD8+CD57+ T cells (not recorded which) from PBMCs. The source of this sequence is a human donor with severe aplastic anemia or a healthy control (not recorded which). The genes are TRBV7-2 and TRBJ2-5; D unclear. CDR3 nucleotide sequence: TGTGCCAGCAGCTTAATTGGGGTCCAAGAGACCCAGTACTTC. Translated, it gives CASSLIGVQETQYF. Supplemented by reference TRBV7-2 and TRBJ2-5, the full variable domain reads GAGVSQSPSNKVTEKGKDVELRCDPISGHTALYWYRQSLGQGLEFLIYFQGNSAPDKSGLPSDRFSAERTGGSVSTLTIQRTQQEDSAVYLCASSLIGVQETQYFGPGTRLLVL.